These 3 T cell receptor beta chains came from one sample sequenced in a study of cytomegalovirus exposure and HLA in healthy donors. In the PCR, 60 Vbeta and 13 Jbeta primers were used. Clones were read by immunoSEQ multiplex PCR, and TCRdb kept only the in-frame ones, dropping some. Counted here are 100,000 to 150,000 clones, roughly 79% occurring once; the ten biggest clones make up approximately 1.8%. Input material: PBMCs. These TCRs come from a woman aged 40 to 50 in good health and CMV-seronegative.

DNA for the CDR3: TGTGCCAGCAGCTTGCCGACAGAGACTAACTATGGCTACACCTTC. As protein: CASSLPTETNYGYTF. V usage is TRBV5-4 and J usage is TRBJ1-2, with a tentative D call TRBD1 (5 bases). V lost 1 base and J 0 bases, leaving 10 bases between the germline ends. This CDR3 comprises 15 residues. Per the germline V gene, CDR1 is SGHNT and CDR2 is YYREEE (reference sequence).

The chain's CDR3 is CASSLLGQGRTEAFF. CDR3 in DNA: TGTGCCAGCAGTTTATTGGGACAGGGCCGAACTGAAGCTTTCTTT. The genes are TRBV27 and TRBJ1-1, with TRBD1 matching 9 bases. CDR3 length: 15 amino acids. The V segment lost 1 base and the J segment 5 bases; nucleotides outside the gene matches: 5. Germline CDR1 is MNHEY and CDR2 is SMNVEV (reference sequence).

This clone has only one observation. This chain's CDR3 is CASSVTGGSQETQYF. In DNA form, the CDR3 reads TGTGCCAGCAGCGTAACGGGGGGGAGCCAAGAGACCCAGTACTTC. This chain uses TRBV9 with TRBJ2-5; 8 bases are shared with TRBD2. This CDR3 is built from 15 residues. V trimming: 1 base; J trimming: 1 base; junction bases outside the gene matches: 3. Germline V gene lookup returns CDR1 SGDLS and CDR2 YYNGEE. Together with reference TRBV9 and TRBJ2-5, the CDR3 gives the full variable domain: DSGVTQTPKHLITATGQRVTLRCSPRSGDLSVYWYQQSLDQGLQFLIQYYNGEERAKGNILERFSAQQFPDLHSELNLSSLELGDSALYFCASSVTGGSQETQYFGPGTRLLVL.